This T cell receptor beta chain was identified in a study of neoadjuvant anti-PD-1 for oral cavity cancer. Looking at the study overall: Most patients had three to four biweekly doses of 3 mg/kg nivolumab before resection.

Study findings and constraints: PBMC Gini-index clonality exceeded responders' in non-responders post-nivolumab.

Trimming removed 1 base from V and 5 bases from J, with 8 bases in between. From germline, CDR1 is SEHNR and CDR2 FQNEAQ (reference sequence). This CDR3 is built from 13 residues. Sequencing used immunoSEQ multiplex PCR; TCRdb keeps in-frame clones, though not all of them. Counted here are approximately 74,000 clones, roughly 80% occurring once; the ten biggest clones make up 2.5% to 3.5%. About this clone: Its target is unknown.

Patients had newly diagnosed, untreated stage II-IVA oral cavity squamous cell carcinoma. Analysis of PBMCs was direct, with no culture step. This sequence was found in a person between 35 and 79 years old with oral cavity squamous cell carcinoma. The V and J genes are TRBV7-9 and TRBJ1-1; D may be TRBD1 (5 bases). The source was PBMCs, collected before nivolumab (anti-PD-1) treatment. CDR3 coding DNA: TGTGCCAGCAGCTTAGAGGGGCTAACTGAAGCTTTCTTT. Encoded protein: CASSLEGLTEAFF.